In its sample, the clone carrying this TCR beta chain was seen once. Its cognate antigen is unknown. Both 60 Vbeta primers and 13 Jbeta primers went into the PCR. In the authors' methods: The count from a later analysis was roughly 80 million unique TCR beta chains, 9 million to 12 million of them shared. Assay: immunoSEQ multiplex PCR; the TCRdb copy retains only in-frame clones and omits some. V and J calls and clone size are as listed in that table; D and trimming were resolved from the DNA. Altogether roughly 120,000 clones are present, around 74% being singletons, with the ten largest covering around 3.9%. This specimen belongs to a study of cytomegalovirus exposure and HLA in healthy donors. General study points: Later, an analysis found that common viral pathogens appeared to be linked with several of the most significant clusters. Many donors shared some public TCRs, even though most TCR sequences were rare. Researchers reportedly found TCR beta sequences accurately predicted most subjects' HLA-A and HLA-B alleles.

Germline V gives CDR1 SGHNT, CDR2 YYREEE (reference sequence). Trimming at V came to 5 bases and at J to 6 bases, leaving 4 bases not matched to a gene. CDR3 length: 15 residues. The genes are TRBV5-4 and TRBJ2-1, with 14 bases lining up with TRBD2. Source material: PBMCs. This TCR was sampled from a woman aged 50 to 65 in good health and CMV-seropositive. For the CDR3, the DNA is TGTGCCAGCAGTCGGACTAGCGGGGGGCCCAATGAGCAGTTCTTC. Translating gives CASSRTSGGPNEQFF.